This T cell receptor beta chain was profiled in a study of cytomegalovirus exposure and HLA in healthy donors. Findings and caveats of the study: HLA-A and HLA-B allele assignments for most subjects were reportedly predicted accurately using TCR beta sequences. In a later analysis, several top co-occurrence clusters appeared linked to parvovirus B19, influenza, CMV and Epstein-Barr virus. A later analysis reportedly found that, within productive TCRs, an Asian-associated ancestry cluster had fewer N-insertions than the mean observed across the roughly 630 donors. Presence/absence results assume similar sequencing depth per donor, which may not hold.

Researchers ran the PCR with 60 Vbeta and 13 Jbeta primers. The protocol was immunoSEQ multiplex PCR, while the TCRdb copy is restricted to in-frame clones and leaves out a portion. The repertoire consists of more than 140,000 clones, with roughly 77% occurring once and the leading ten covering around 3.2%. This clone has more than one count but fewer than ten. The antigen remains unidentified. V shed 3 bases and J shed 4 bases, with 16 bases lying between them. Germline assignment: CDR1 SGHRS and CDR2 YFSETQ. CDR3 length: 15 amino acids. Sequencing input: PBMCs. The chain uses TRBV5-1 and TRBJ1-2; a possible D gene is TRBD1 (5 bases). This receptor was identified in a middle-aged man in good health and CMV-seronegative. CDR3 loop: CASSYLGEYGYGYTF. CDR3 DNA sequence: TGCGCCAGCAGCTACCTAGGGGAATACGGCTATGGCTACACCTTC.